One TCR beta chain is described in this entry. The CDR3 consists of 16 residues. Trimming pared 1 base from V and 7 bases from J, leaving 17 bases between. Germline CDR1 SEHNR, CDR2 FQNEAQ (reference sequence). Sequencing used immunoSEQ multiplex PCR; TCRdb keeps in-frame clones, though not all of them. The sample includes tens of thousands of clones, roughly 66% of them seen just once. The data were taken from a study of OX40 agonist ivuxolimab in advanced cancers. This TCR came from an adult with an advanced solid tumor such as melanoma, head and neck, liver or kidney cancer. Sequences were derived from CD4+ or CD8+ T cells sorted from blood, sampled in a trial of the OX40 agonist ivuxolimab. This chain connects TRBV7-9 to TRBJ2-1, with D perhaps TRBD1 (6 bases). The CDR3 DNA is TGTGCCAGCAGCTTAGAGCAGGGGCCTGTGGGGAATGAGCAGTTCTTC. Translated, it gives CASSLEQGPVGNEQFF.